The clone carrying this T cell receptor beta chain was observed many times. The CDR3 consists of 13 residues. The ends were cut back, 3 bases at V and 4 bases at J, with 10 bases in the middle. Germline V CDR1 and CDR2: SQVTM, ANQGSEA. A library of TCRbeta sequences, prepared with unique molecular identifiers, was generated. From the PCR reads, TCRdb called clonotypes with MiXCR, one entry per CDR3 protein. The sample has around 240,000 distinct CDR3 sequences, approximately 9.8% seen once; the top ten hold approximately 4.7%. The sample comes from a study of T-cell reconstitution after alpha-beta-depleted transplantation in children.

V gene TRBV29-1 combines with J gene TRBJ1-3; D gene ambiguous. This TCR was sampled from a human donor who donated a stem cell graft to a child with SCID. This specimen was PBMCs from the stem cell graft donor, taken from the stem cell graft. The CDR3 spells CSVESRRGNTIYF. CDR3 bases: TGCAGCGTTGAGAGTCGGCGCGGAAACACCATATATTTT.